The clone carrying this T cell receptor (beta chain) is a singleton in its sample. This CDR3 is built from 13 residues. From germline, CDR1 is MNHEY and CDR2 SVGAGI. The trim removed 10 bases at V and 3 bases at J, leaving 6 bases unmatched. The assay was immunoSEQ multiplex PCR, and TCRdb's table has in-frame clones only and misses some. Found here are 70,000 to 100,000 clones, about 90% of them singletons; the top ten hold about 2%. This sample was included in a study of control samples from healthy donors and cancer patients. V gene TRBV6-5 combines with J gene TRBJ2-4; 7 bases map to TRBD2. Sequenced sample: PBMCs. The sequence derives from a woman aged 55-70 years with head and neck cancer. Written as DNA, the CDR3 is TGTGCCACGGGGGAGCGGGACAAAAACATTCAGTACTTC. Amino acid sequence: CATGERDKNIQYF.